The 10 T cell receptor beta chains in this list originate from one sample, sequenced in a study of blood T cells in healthy people across ages. Together with a sample-barcoded 5' primer, a J-beta primer mix was included in a second PCR lasting about 7 to 12 cycles. TCRdb redid the calling of the 5' RACE reads with MiXCR, one entry per CDR3 protein. This sample has around 1,000,000 distinct CDR3 sequences; approximately 38% occur once, and the top ten carry 13%. Sequences were obtained from blood. Receptors originate from a young man in good health.

V and J are TRBV6-6 and TRBJ1-4, with 10 bases that match TRBD1. Looked up from germline, CDR1 is MNHNY and CDR2 is SVGAGI (reference sequence). CDR3 size: 14 residues. V dropped 6 bases and J dropped 7; count of bases not matched to a gene: 5. The CDR3 coding sequence is TGTGCCAGCAGAGACAGGGGGCAAGGTGAAAAACTGTTTTTT. Its protein product is CASRDRGQGEKLFF.

As for this clonotype: This clone may be a read error of a much larger clone one base away. CDR3 nucleotide sequence: TGTGCCGGCCGCTATGGAACCGGGACAGCCCCCTATGGCTACACCTTC. Amino acid sequence: CAGRYGTGTAPYGYTF. The rearrangement joins TRBV4-2 to TRBJ1-2; 7 bases line up with TRBD1. The V gene's germline CDR1 is LGHNA and CDR2 YNFKEQ. The CDR3 has 16 residues. Losses at the gene ends were 11 bases for V and 4 bases for J; bases not matched to a gene: 19.

This clonotype was found a few times. The J gene is TRBJ1-2, the V gene TRBV5-8; no definite D call. Per the germline V gene, CDR1 is SGHTS and CDR2 is YDEGEE. Trimming pared 4 bases from V and 4 bases from J, leaving 14 bases between. The CDR3 loop spans 14 amino acids. CDR3 in DNA: TGTGCCAGCAGCCCACTCGAAAGCCTCTATGGCTACACCTTC. Its protein product is CASSPLESLYGYTF.

The chain carries TRBV6-6 and TRBJ1-6; 8 nucleotides agree with TRBD1. Germline V lookup: CDR1 MNHNY, CDR2 SVGAGI (reference sequence). J was trimmed by 3 bases and V by 0 bases; bases with no gene match: 4. This CDR3 comprises 17 residues. CDR3 DNA sequence: TGTGCCAGCAGTTACTCCCCCGACAGGGGCTATAATTCACCCCTCCACTTT. Its protein product is CASSYSPDRGYNSPLHF.

The chain couples TRBV27 to TRBJ2-1; D possibly corresponds to TRBD1 (6 bases). Germline lookup yields CDR1 MNHEY and CDR2 SMNVEV (reference sequence). CDR3 size: 15 residues. With 7 bases removed from V and 4 bases from J, the gap between germline ends came to 17 bases. CDR3 nucleotides: TGTGCCAGCACCCAAAGGACAGCTGATTACAATGAGCAGTTCTTC. Its translation: CASTQRTADYNEQFF.

This chain connects TRBV6-2 or TRBV6-3 to TRBJ1-5, with 8 bases aligning to TRBD1. The V segment lost 6 bases and the J segment 0 bases; nucleotides outside the gene matches: 10. Germline values: CDR1 MNHEY, CDR2 SVGEGT. The CDR3 has 17 residues. Here the CDR3 reads CASSRKTGDVSNQPQHF. DNA of the CDR3: TGTGCCAGCAGCCGAAAGACAGGGGACGTTAGCAATCAGCCCCAGCATTTT.

This clonotype turned up a few times. V gene TRBV12-3 or TRBV12-4 combines with J gene TRBJ2-4, with D perhaps TRBD2 (6 bases). The CDR3 is 17 residues long. V lost 6 bases, J lost 0 bases, and 18 bases lay in between. The CDR3 here is CASSPSPGGKAKNIQYF. The CDR3, as DNA: TGTGCCAGCAGCCCCTCCCCTGGGGGGAAAGCCAAAAACATTCAGTACTTC.

This chain connects TRBV20-1 to TRBJ1-4; D ambiguous. The CDR3 spans 12 residues. Germline V gives CDR1 DFQATT, CDR2 SNEGSKA (reference sequence). Trimming took 6 bases from V and 2 from J, leaving 7 bases between them. The DNA of the CDR3 is TGCAGTGCCAGTATGACTAATGAAAAACTGTTTTTT. Translation gives CSASMTNEKLFF.

This clonotype was seen just once. A junction end diverges from the germline sequence, so it may reflect a read error. The J gene is TRBJ2-3, the V gene TRBV7-2; possibly TRBD1 for D (6 bases). The germline V gene has CDR1 SGHTA and CDR2 FQGNSA. The CDR3 covers 15 residues. DNA for the CDR3: TGTGCCAGCAGCTTGTTAGGGGGTAGCACAGAGACGCAGTATTTT. It is translated as CASSLLGGSTETQYF.

This chain uses TRBV20-1 with TRBJ2-1, with D possibly matching TRBD1 (6 bases). The CDR3 has 16 amino acids. Trimming removed 6 bases at V and 2 bases at J, with 20 bases between. Germline V CDR1 and CDR2: DFQATT, SNEGSKA (reference sequence). As DNA, the CDR3 is TGCAGTGCCGGACCTGGACAGACGATAACCTACAATGAGCAGTTCTTC. Amino acid sequence: CSAGPGQTITYNEQFF.